This T cell receptor (beta chain) was sequenced in a study of graft-versus-host responses after intestinal transplantation. Study-wide background: Recipients were all induced with anti-thymocyte globulin, then given tacrolimus and steroids for 2 to 3 years. Regarding the study as a whole: Detected in recipient marrow were GvH clones, some of which were first observed in ileum or blood. Individuals carrying graft-donor T cell macrochimerism showed high graft-versus-host to host-versus-graft clonal ratios in allografts. HvG clone declines early post-transplant were associated with peak circulating GvH levels.

CDR3 length: 14 amino acids. Germline V gene lookup returns CDR1 SGHRS and CDR2 YFSETQ. Trimming left V 4 bases short and J 0 bases short, with 7 bases between. Notes on this clone: Its antigen is still unknown.

Produced via immunoSEQ multiplex PCR; TCRdb's table is partial and in-frame only. Among 50,000 to 55,000 clones listed, about 89% were seen once. The clonotype was recovered from a human donor who was the organ donor for an intestinal transplant. Specimen: unstimulated CD4+ T cells sorted from spleen or lymph node cells, collected before transplant. The genes are TRBV5-1 and TRBJ2-2; unclear D gene. CDR3 sequence (DNA): TGCGCCAGCAGCCTCCAGGCGAACACCGGGGAGCTGTTTTTT. Protein sequence: CASSLQANTGELFF.